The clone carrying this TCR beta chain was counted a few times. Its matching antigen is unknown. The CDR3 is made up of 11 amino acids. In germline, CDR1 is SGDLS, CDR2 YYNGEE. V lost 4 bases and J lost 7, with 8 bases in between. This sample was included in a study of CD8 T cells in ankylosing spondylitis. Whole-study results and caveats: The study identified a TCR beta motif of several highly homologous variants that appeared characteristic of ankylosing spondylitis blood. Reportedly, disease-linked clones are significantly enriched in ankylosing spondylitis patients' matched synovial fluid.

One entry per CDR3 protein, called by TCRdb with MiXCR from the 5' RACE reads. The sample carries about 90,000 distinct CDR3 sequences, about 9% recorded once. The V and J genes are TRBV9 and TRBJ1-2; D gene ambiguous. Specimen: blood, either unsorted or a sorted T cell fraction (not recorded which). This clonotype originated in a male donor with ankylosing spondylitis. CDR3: CASSPGSGYTF. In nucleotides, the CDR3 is TGTGCCAGCAGCCCGGGGTCTGGCTACACCTTC.